One sample yielded the 30 T cell receptor beta chains listed below, sequenced in a study of identical twins. MiXCR was run by TCRdb on the 5' RACE reads, yielding one entry per CDR3 protein. The data show fewer than 650,000 distinct CDR3 sequences, just under 10% seen once. This sample also appeared in a second study, on yellow fever vaccine responses in identical twins.

The sample consisted of PBMCs. The source is a woman under 30 in good health.

This clonotype showed up just a few times. The chain joins TRBV20-1 to TRBJ2-1; the match to TRBD1 covers 9 bases. J was trimmed by 6 bases and V by 6 bases; bases with no gene match: 9. Germline CDR1 reads DFQATT; CDR2 reads SNEGSKA (reference sequence). CDR3 length equals 14 residues. The CDR3 coding sequence is TGCAGTGCAAGCCGGGACAGGGTAGCCAATGAGCAGTTCTTC. The encoded protein is CSASRDRVANEQFF.

In its sample, this clonotype was seen a few times. This chain joins TRBV20-1 and TRBJ2-1; 13 bases match TRBD2. The CDR3 is made up of 14 amino acids. V shed 6 bases, J shed 7 bases, and the junction held 6 bases outside the gene matches. Germline V gives CDR1 DFQATT, CDR2 SNEGSKA (reference sequence). CDR3 nucleotides: TGCAGTGCCCCGACTAGCGGGGGGTTGAATGAGCAGTTCTTC. Its protein product is CSAPTSGGLNEQFF.

In its sample, this clonotype was seen many times. This chain links TRBV12-3 or TRBV12-4 with TRBJ1-2; tentative D call: TRBD1 (6 bases). The germline V and J ends were trimmed by 7 bases and 7 bases, with 19 bases remaining between them. The CDR3 has 14 amino acids. CDR3: CASTNLGGRGGYTF. For the CDR3, the DNA is TGTGCCAGCACTAACCTCGGGGGGCGCGGTGGCTACACCTTC.

This clonotype was detected many times. This chain uses TRBV5-1 with TRBJ1-1; D is unresolved. This CDR3 region has 16 residues. Germline V CDR1 and CDR2: SGHRS, YFSETQ. V lost 2 bases and J lost 0, with 14 bases in between. This CDR3 is CASSLMGPRMNTEAFF. The CDR3 region has the DNA TGCGCCAGCAGCTTAATGGGCCCACGGATGAACACTGAAGCTTTCTTT. Full variable domain (missing parts from reference TRBV5-1 and TRBJ1-1): KAGVTQTPRYLIKTRGQQVTLSCSPISGHRSVSWYQQTPGQGLQFLFEYFSETQRNKGNFPGRFSGRQFSNSRSEMNVSTLELGDSALYLCASSLMGPRMNTEAFFGQGTRLTVV.

The V and J genes are TRBV24-1 and TRBJ2-2; D is perhaps TRBD2 (5 bases). V was pared by 5 bases and J by 2 bases, with 11 bases between. CDR3 length: 15 residues. Looked up from germline, CDR1 is KGHDR and CDR2 is SFDVKD. CDR3 nucleotides: TGTGCCACCAGTGCTTCGGGAATAAACACCGGGGAGCTGTTTTTT. Residues: CATSASGINTGELFF.

J is TRBJ2-7 and V is TRBV10-1; perhaps TRBD2 as D (6 bases). The CDR3 totals 13 residues. CDR1 and CDR2 (germline): WNHNN, SYGVQD (reference sequence). V shed 6 bases and J shed 6 bases, with 15 bases lying between them. CDR3 amino acids: CASSRETLLEQYF. CDR3 DNA: TGCGCCAGCAGCCGGGAGACCCTACTCGAGCAGTACTTC.

This clonotype showed up many times. The chain combines TRBV5-4 with TRBJ2-3; a possible D gene is TRBD2 (6 bases). CDR3 length: 12 residues. Germline-derived CDR1 and CDR2 are SGHNT and YYREEE (reference sequence). V lost 8 bases and J 3 bases, leaving 10 bases between the germline ends. This CDR3 is CASSGGTDTQYF. Here the CDR3 DNA reads TGTGCCAGTTCCGGAGGGACAGATACGCAGTATTTT.

The J gene is TRBJ2-5, the V gene TRBV5-4, with 9 positions matching TRBD1. V lost 4 bases to trimming and J lost 2 bases; unmatched junction nucleotides: 6. Germline V CDR1 and CDR2: SGHNT, YYREEE (reference sequence). The CDR3 extends over 15 amino acids. This CDR3 is CASSVGDRDQETQYF. CDR3 coding DNA: TGTGCCAGCAGCGTGGGGGACAGGGATCAAGAGACCCAGTACTTC.

The CDR3 nucleotides read TGTGCCACGACTCAGGGGCGGGGGCACGAGCAGTACTTC. Translating it yields CATTQGRGHEQYF. This sequence joins TRBV15 and TRBJ2-7, with TRBD2 as a possible D gene (7 bases). V gave up 9 bases and J gave up 5 bases, with 17 bases separating them. CDR1 is LNHNV and CDR2 is YYDKDF in the germline V gene (reference sequence). This CDR3 is built from 13 residues.

Many counts were recorded for this clonotype. One end of the junction does not line up with germline, which may come from a read error. The rearrangement uses TRBV12-3 or TRBV12-4 and TRBJ2-7; 7 positions match TRBD1. The CDR3 runs to 15 residues. The CDR3 DNA is TGTGCCAGCAGTCCCGACAGGGCCTCCGACTACGGGCAGTACTTC. It codes for CASSPDRASDYGQYF.

This chain uses TRBV7-8 with TRBJ2-3; a weak D match, TRBD2 (7 bases). CDR1 and CDR2 from the germline V gene are SGHVS and FQNEAQ. V was cut by 11 bases and J by 3 bases, with 15 bases left in between. This CDR3 comprises 13 residues. The CDR3 nucleotides are TGTGCCGGGGGGGCGGGGAGGACAGATACGCAGTATTTT. Residues: CAGGAGRTDTQYF.

The V call is TRBV7-2, the J call TRBJ2-1; D ambiguous. The CDR3 loop spans 14 amino acids. With 4 bases removed from V and 5 bases from J, the gap between germline ends came to 12 bases. Germline CDR1 reads SGHTA; CDR2 reads FQGNSA. The CDR3, as DNA: TGTGCCAGCAGCTCCTCAGTACTCCACAATGAGCAGTTCTTC. Protein sequence: CASSSSVLHNEQFF.

This clonotype was counted only a few times. The rearrangement uses TRBV2 and TRBJ2-6; 10 nucleotides match TRBD1. The V gene end was trimmed by 3 bases and the J gene end by 1 base; junction bases not matched to a gene: 9. Germline lookup yields CDR1 SNHLY and CDR2 FYNNEI. The CDR3 consists of 19 residues. As DNA, the CDR3 is TGTGCCAGCAGTGATCTGACAGGGGGCTTTAAATCTGGGGCCAACGTCCTGACTTTC. Translation gives CASSDLTGGFKSGANVLTF.

Here the CDR3 reads CASTSFSNTGELFF. The CDR3 region has the DNA TGTGCCAGCACTAGCTTTTCGAACACCGGGGAGCTGTTTTTT. The rearrangement links TRBV6-2 or TRBV6-3 to TRBJ2-2, with D perhaps TRBD2 (5 bases). Germline V gene lookup returns CDR1 MNHEY and CDR2 SVGEGT. Trimming took off 7 bases at V and 0 bases at J, with 9 bases between the two ends. The CDR3 is 14 amino acids.

The chain carries TRBV29-1 and TRBJ2-7, with D possibly being TRBD1 (6 bases). The CDR3 length is 12 residues. The germline V and J ends were trimmed by 1 base and 6 bases, with 10 bases remaining between them. Germline V gives CDR1 SQVTM, CDR2 ANQGSEA. The CDR3 coding sequence is TGCAGCGTTGAAGGGACAGATTTCGAGCAGTACTTC. This gives the protein CSVEGTDFEQYF.

This clonotype was seen a single time. The rearrangement links TRBV5-1 to TRBJ2-7, with TRBD1 identical over 7 bases. The CDR3 spans 15 residues. Germline-derived CDR1 and CDR2 are SGHRS and YFSETQ. V shed 4 bases, J shed 2 bases, and the junction held 9 bases outside the gene matches. The CDR3 DNA follows: TGCGCCAGCAGCCTCAGGACAGGAGGTACCTACGAGCAGTACTTC. It specifies CASSLRTGGTYEQYF.

The CDR3 sequence is CANLGDRGVDEQFF. CDR3 nucleotide sequence: TGTGCCAACCTGGGGGACAGGGGGGTCGATGAGCAGTTCTTC. The chain joins TRBV6-2 or TRBV6-3 to TRBJ2-1, with 11 nucleotides matching TRBD1. The CDR3 loop spans 14 amino acids. The ends lost 10 bases at V and 8 bases at J; junction bases unmatched: 10. In germline, CDR1 is MNHEY, CDR2 SVGEGT.

There are many counts of this clonotype. The chain links TRBV7-9 to TRBJ2-3, with a possible D match to TRBD2 (6 bases). Germline V gives CDR1 SEHNR, CDR2 FQNEAQ (reference sequence). V was pared by 8 bases and J by 0 bases, with 12 bases between. The CDR3 runs to 14 residues. The CDR3 DNA reads as TGTGCCAGCGGCCGGACTACTAGCACAGATACGCAGTATTTT. It yields the protein CASGRTTSTDTQYF.

This clonotype was observed a few times. The genes are TRBV6-5 and TRBJ2-3; maybe TRBD2 (6 bases). Germline CDR1 is MNHEY and CDR2 is SVGAGI. CDR3 length: 18 residues. The V end was cut by 3 bases, the J end by 2 bases, with 21 bases between. CDR3 bases: TGTGCCAGCAGTTATGCGGGGCCGGAAGATGGATACACAGATACGCAGTATTTT. Translating it yields CASSYAGPEDGYTDTQYF.

This clonotype turned up a few times. This chain connects TRBV7-8 to TRBJ2-5; D is uncertain. V was clipped by 5 bases and J by 4 bases, with 11 bases between them. Germline CDR1 is SGHVS and CDR2 is FQNEAQ. The CDR3 sequence is 13 residues long. The CDR3 reads CASSVTGPETQYF. The DNA of the CDR3 is TGTGCCAGCAGCGTCACGGGTCCAGAGACCCAGTACTTC.

DNA for the CDR3: TGTGCCAGCAGCTCCCCCCCGGGACTAGCGGGGGGGCGGATGAATGAGCAGTTCTTC. Amino acid sequence: CASSSPPGLAGGRMNEQFF. This chain uses TRBV5-4 with TRBJ2-1; TRBD2 aligns across 16 bases. CDR1 is SGHNT and CDR2 is YYREEE in the germline V gene (reference sequence). The CDR3 extends over 19 amino acids. V shed 3 bases and J 7 bases; nucleotides not matched to a gene: 13.

V usage is TRBV20-1 and J usage is TRBJ1-1; D gene ambiguous. The V gene's germline CDR1 is DFQATT and CDR2 SNEGSKA (reference sequence). There are 11 residues in the CDR3. Between the trimmed V and J ends, which lost 6 bases and 6 bases, there was a span of 11 bases. This chain's CDR3 is CSALRAPEAFF. CDR3 nucleotide sequence: TGCAGTGCACTGAGGGCACCTGAAGCTTTCTTT.

The rearrangement links TRBV7-8 to TRBJ1-5; D is unresolved. The V gene's germline CDR1 is SGHVS and CDR2 FQNEAQ. This CDR3 contains 16 residues. V shed 3 bases and J shed 2 bases, with 14 bases lying between them. The CDR3 nucleotides read TGTGCCAGCAGCTTTACCAGCGGCCGGGGCAATCAGCCCCAGCATTTT. Protein sequence: CASSFTSGRGNQPQHF.

This clonotype was found many times. This chain links TRBV29-1 with TRBJ1-1; TRBD1 agrees at 7 bases. The CDR3 consists of 14 residues. The V and J ends lost 6 bases and 1 base, in that order; junction bases with no gene match: 8. Per the germline V gene, CDR1 is SQVTM and CDR2 is ANQGSEA. CDR3 residues: CSVQEDRTNTEAFF. In nucleotides, the CDR3 is TGCAGCGTCCAAGAGGACAGGACGAACACTGAAGCTTTCTTT.

This clonotype was counted at least ten times. The V call is TRBV3-1, the J call TRBJ2-1, with a weak D call TRBD2 (5 bases). The CDR3 sequence is 16 residues long. Per the germline V gene, CDR1 is LGHDT and CDR2 is YNNKEL (reference sequence). Trimming cost V 4 bases and J 0 bases, with 13 bases left between them. The chain's CDR3 is CASSPDWSSSYNEQFF. The CDR3 coding sequence is TGTGCCAGCAGCCCGGACTGGTCGAGCTCCTACAATGAGCAGTTCTTC.

This chain links TRBV4-2 with TRBJ2-5; 10 bases fit TRBD2. Germline values: CDR1 LGHNA, CDR2 YNFKEQ. The CDR3 is 17 amino acids. Unmatched junction bases numbered 10, after V lost 1 base and J lost 5 bases. CDR3 in amino acids: CASSQVSLAGESETQYF. In nucleotides, the CDR3 is TGTGCCAGCAGCCAAGTAAGCCTAGCGGGAGAGTCGGAGACCCAGTACTTC.

This clonotype was found a few times. The chain is built from TRBV2 and TRBJ2-7; the match to TRBD1 covers 7 bases. The CDR3 length is 15 residues. Germline CDR1 and CDR2: SNHLY and FYNNEI. With V trimmed by 7 bases and J by 7 bases, 16 bases remained unmatched. DNA of the CDR3: TGTGCCAGCACCCTAGGGCCACCCAGGGGGATAGAGCAGTACTTC. This sequence encodes CASTLGPPRGIEQYF.

The CDR3: CASSQAQGRGMNTEAFF. The CDR3 region has the DNA TGTGCCAGCAGCCAAGCTCAGGGAAGAGGAATGAACACTGAAGCTTTCTTT. V and J are TRBV3-1 and TRBJ1-1; tentatively, D is TRBD1 (5 bases). This CDR3 has 17 amino acids. Germline CDR1 LGHDT, CDR2 YNNKEL (reference sequence). The germline V and J ends were trimmed by 1 base and 0 bases, with 15 bases remaining between them.

This clonotype was recorded many times. The chain employs TRBV29-1 and TRBJ2-1; TRBD2 matches 7 bases. V lost 6 bases and J lost 0; bases outside the gene matches: 8. Germline-derived CDR1 and CDR2 are SQVTM and ANQGSEA. The CDR3 covers 15 residues. The chain's CDR3 is CSVSGALGSYNEQFF. CDR3 bases: TGCAGCGTGAGCGGGGCGCTCGGCTCCTACAATGAGCAGTTCTTC.

V gene TRBV2 combines with J gene TRBJ2-2, with D possibly TRBD1 on 5 matching bases. The CDR3 has 16 amino acids. V was cut by 3 bases and J by 4 bases, with 15 bases left in between. Germline CDR1 reads SNHLY; CDR2 reads FYNNEI. CDR3 residues: CASSERPGFATGELFF. As DNA, the CDR3 is TGTGCCAGCAGTGAGAGACCAGGGTTCGCCACCGGGGAGCTGTTTTTT. Full variable domain (remainder filled in from reference TRBV2 and TRBJ2-2): EPEVTQTPSHQVTQMGQEVILRCVPISNHLYFYWYRQILGQKVEFLVSFYNNEISEKSEIFDDQFSVERPDGSNFTLKIRSTKLEDSAMYFCASSERPGFATGELFFGEGSRLTVL.